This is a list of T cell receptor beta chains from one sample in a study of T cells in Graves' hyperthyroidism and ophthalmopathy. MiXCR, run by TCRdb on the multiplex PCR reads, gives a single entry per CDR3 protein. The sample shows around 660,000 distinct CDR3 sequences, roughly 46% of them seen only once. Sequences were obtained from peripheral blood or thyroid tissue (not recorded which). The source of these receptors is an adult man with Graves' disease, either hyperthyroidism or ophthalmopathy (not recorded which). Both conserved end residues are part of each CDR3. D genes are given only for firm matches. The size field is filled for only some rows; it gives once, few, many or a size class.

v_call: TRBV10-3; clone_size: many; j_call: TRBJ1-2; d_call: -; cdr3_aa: CAIDSEGLYGYTF; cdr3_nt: TGTGCCATCGATTCGGAGGGGCTCTATGGCTACACCTTC
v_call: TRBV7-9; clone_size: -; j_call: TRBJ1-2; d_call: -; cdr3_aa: CASSSPWDGANYGYTF; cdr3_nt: TGTGCCAGCAGCTCCCCCTGGGACGGTGCTAACTATGGCTACACCTTC
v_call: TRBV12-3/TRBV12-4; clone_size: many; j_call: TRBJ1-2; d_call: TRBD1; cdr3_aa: CASSPRDRYGYTF; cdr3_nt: TGTGCCAGCAGTCCGCGGGACAGATATGGCTACACCTTC
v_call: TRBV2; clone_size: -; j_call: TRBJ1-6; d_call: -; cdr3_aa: CASSEGSSNSPLHF; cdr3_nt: TGTGCCAGCAGTGAGGGGAGCTCCAATTCACCCCTCCACTTT
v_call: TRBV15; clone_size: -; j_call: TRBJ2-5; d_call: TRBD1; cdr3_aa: CATSRDRGSQETQYF; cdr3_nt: TGTGCCACCAGTCGGGACAGGGGGAGTCAAGAGACCCAGTACTTC
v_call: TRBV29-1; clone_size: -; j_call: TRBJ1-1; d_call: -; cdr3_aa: CSWGGVTEAFF; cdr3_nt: TGCAGCTGGGGGGGAGTCACTGAAGCTTTCTTT
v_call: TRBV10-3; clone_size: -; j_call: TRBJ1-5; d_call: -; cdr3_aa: CAISADGLNQPQHF; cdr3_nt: TGTGCCATCAGTGCCGACGGACTCAATCAGCCCCAGCATTTT
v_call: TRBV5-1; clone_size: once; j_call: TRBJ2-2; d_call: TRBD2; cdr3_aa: CASSSLAGDTGELFF; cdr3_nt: TGCGCCAGCAGCTCTTTAGCGGGAGACACCGGGGAGCTGTTTTTT
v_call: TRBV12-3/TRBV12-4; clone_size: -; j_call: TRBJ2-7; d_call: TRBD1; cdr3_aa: CASSRDSYYEQYF; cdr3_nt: TGTGCCAGCAGCAGGGACAGCTACTACGAGCAGTACTTC
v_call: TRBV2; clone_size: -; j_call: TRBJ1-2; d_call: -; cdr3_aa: CASSASWGVDGYTF; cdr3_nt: TGTGCCAGCAGCGCCTCTTGGGGGGTAGATGGCTACACCTTC
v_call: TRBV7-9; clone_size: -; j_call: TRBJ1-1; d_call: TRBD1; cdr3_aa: CASSSSTGGGTEAFF; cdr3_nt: TGTGCCAGCAGCTCGTCGACAGGGGGCGGTACTGAAGCTTTCTTT
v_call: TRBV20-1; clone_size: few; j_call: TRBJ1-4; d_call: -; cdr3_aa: CSADLNEKLFF; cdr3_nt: TGCAGTGCCGACCTGAATGAAAAACTGTTTTTT
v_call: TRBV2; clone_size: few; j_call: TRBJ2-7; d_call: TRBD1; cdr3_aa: CASSQGVTSYEQYF; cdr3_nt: TGTGCCAGCAGCCAGGGGGTTACCTCCTACGAGCAGTACTTC
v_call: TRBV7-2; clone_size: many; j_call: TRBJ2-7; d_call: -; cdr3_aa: CASSLVLGSYEQYF; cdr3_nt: TGTGCCAGCAGCTTAGTGCTGGGTTCCTACGAGCAGTACTTC
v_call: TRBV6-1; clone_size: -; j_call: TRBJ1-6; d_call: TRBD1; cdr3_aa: CASRDRAPSPPLHF; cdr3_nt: TGTGCCAGCAGGGACAGGGCACCATCCCCACCCCTCCACTTT
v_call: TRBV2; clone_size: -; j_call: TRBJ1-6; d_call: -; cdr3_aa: CASSESSDSFNSPLHF; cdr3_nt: TGTGCCAGCAGTGAATCATCGGACAGTTTTAATTCACCCCTCCACTTT
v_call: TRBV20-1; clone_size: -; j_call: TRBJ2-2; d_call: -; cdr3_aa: CSARWDPGGELFF; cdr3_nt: TGCAGTGCCCGTTGGGACCCGGGGGGGGAGCTGTTTTTT
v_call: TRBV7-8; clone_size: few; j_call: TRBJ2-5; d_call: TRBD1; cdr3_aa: CASSLADRVLGTQYF; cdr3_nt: TGTGCCAGCAGCTTAGCGGACAGGGTGTTAGGGACCCAGTACTTC
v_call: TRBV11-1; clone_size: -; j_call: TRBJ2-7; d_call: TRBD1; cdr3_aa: CASSFAGGTYEQYF; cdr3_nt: TGTGCCAGCAGCTTTGCAGGGGGCACCTACGAGCAGTACTTC
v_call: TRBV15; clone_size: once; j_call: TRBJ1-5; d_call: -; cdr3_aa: CASHQGYGNQPQHF; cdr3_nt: TGTGCCTCGCATCAGGGTTACGGCAATCAGCCCCAGCATTTT
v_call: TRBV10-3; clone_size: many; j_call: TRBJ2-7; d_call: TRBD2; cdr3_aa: CAISGALAEGPYF; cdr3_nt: TGTGCCATCAGTGGGGCTCTAGCGGAGGGGCCGTACTTC
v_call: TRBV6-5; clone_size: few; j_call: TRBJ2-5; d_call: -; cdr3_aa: CASTWGVGETQYF; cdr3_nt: TGTGCCAGCACCTGGGGGGTCGGGGAGACCCAGTACTTC
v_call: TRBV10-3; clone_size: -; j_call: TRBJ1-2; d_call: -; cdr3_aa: CAISDTGLIYGYTF; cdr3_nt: TGTGCCATCAGTGATACAGGGCTGATCTATGGCTACACCTTC
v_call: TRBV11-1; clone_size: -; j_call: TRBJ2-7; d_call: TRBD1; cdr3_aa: CASSWGQGLSYEQYF; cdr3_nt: TGTGCCAGCAGCTGGGGACAGGGCCTCTCCTACGAGCAGTACTTC
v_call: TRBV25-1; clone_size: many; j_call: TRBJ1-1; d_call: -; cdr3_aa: CASSESQGISSTEAFF; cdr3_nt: TGTGCCAGCAGTGAATCTCAGGGTATTAGTAGCACTGAAGCTTTCTTT
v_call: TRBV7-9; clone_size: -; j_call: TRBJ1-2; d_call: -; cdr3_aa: CASSQDAWGYTF; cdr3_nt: TGTGCCAGCAGCCAAGATGCGTGGGGCTACACCTTC
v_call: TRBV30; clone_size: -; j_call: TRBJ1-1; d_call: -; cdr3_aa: CAWSDQDKAFF; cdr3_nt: TGTGCCTGGAGTGACCAGGACAAAGCTTTCTTT
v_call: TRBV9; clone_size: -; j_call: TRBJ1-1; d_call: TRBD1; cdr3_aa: CASSTRQGISEAFF; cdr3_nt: TGTGCCAGCAGCACACGACAGGGTATCTCTGAAGCTTTCTTT
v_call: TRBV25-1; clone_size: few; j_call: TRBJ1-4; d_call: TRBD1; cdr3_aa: CASSEPGQTNEKLFF; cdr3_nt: TGTGCCAGCAGTGAACCGGGACAGACTAATGAAAAACTGTTTTTT
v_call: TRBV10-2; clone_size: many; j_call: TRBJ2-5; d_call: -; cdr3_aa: CASSDSVWATQYF; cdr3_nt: TGCGCCAGCAGTGATTCGGTCTGGGCGACCCAGTACTTC
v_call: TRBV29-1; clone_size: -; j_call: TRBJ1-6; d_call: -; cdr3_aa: CSVDVGGNSPLHF; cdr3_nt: TGCAGCGTTGACGTGGGAGGTAATTCACCCCTCCACTTT
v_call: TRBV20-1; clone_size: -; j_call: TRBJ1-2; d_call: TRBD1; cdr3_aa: CSASRTGGVYGYTF; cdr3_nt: TGCAGTGCTAGCAGGACAGGGGGTGTCTATGGCTACACCTTC
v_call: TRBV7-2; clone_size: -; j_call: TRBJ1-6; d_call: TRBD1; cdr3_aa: CASSLMLAGTGFSPLHF; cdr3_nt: TGTGCCAGCAGCTTGATGTTAGCCGGGACAGGGTTTTCACCCCTCCACTTT
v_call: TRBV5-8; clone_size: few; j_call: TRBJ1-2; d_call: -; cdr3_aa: CASSFPGGYTF; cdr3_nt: TGTGCCAGCAGCTTTCCAGGTGGCTACACCTTC
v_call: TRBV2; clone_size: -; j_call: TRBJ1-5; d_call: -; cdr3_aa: CASSEPGGNNQPQHF; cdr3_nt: TGTGCCAGCAGTGAGCCGGGGGGCAACAATCAGCCCCAGCATTTT
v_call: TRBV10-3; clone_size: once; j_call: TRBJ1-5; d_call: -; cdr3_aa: CAISHGERQPQHF; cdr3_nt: TGTGCCATCAGCCATGGCGAAAGGCAGCCCCAGCATTTT
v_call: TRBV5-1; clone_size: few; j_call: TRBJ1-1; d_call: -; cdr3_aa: CASGNEAFF; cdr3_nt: TGTGCCAGCGGAAATGAAGCTTTCTTT
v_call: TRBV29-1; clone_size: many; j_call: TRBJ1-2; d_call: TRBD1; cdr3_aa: CSAIPRGGQGTHGYTF; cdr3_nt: TGCAGCGCCATCCCTCGGGGGGGACAGGGGACCCATGGCTACACCTTC
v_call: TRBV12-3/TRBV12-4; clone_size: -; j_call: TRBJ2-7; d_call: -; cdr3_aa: CASSQVSLDEQYF; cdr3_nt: TGTGCCAGCAGCCAGGTTAGTCTCGACGAGCAGTACTTC
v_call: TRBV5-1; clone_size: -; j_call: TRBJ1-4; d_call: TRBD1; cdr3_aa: CASRRQGAGEKLFF; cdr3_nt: TGCGCCAGCAGACGACAGGGGGCGGGTGAAAAACTGTTTTTT
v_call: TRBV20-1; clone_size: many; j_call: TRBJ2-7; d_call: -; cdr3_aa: CSASEGYEQYF; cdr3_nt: TGCAGTGCTAGCGAGGGGTACGAGCAGTACTTC
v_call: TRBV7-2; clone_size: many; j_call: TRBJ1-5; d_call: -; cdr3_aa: CASSLIPDQPQHF; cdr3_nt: TGTGCCAGCAGCTTAATCCCGGATCAGCCCCAGCATTTT
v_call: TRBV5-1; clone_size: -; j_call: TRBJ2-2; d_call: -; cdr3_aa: CASSLILDGYGELFF; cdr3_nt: TGCGCCAGCAGCTTGATACTAGACGGGTACGGGGAGCTGTTTTTT